Listed below are T cell receptor beta chains from one sample, sequenced in a study of T cell changes during pregnancy in multiple sclerosis. Profiling relied on immunoSEQ multiplex PCR, and the TCRdb table lists in-frame clones only, not all of them. The repertoire includes 25,000 to 35,000 clones, around 91% of them detected once, and around 0.62% sits in the top ten. The sample in question was CD4+ T cells from peripheral blood mononuclear cells, obtained in the third trimester of pregnancy. The origin of the receptors is a female donor in good health, enrolled as a control in a pregnancy study. CDR3s include the opening cysteine and the closing phenylalanine or tryptophan. Fields, in order: CDR3 protein, clone size, V gene, D gene. The D gene is left open where the match is weak. Size values are once, few and many counts, or a class for expanded clones, and some rows have none.

CDR3 protein: CASSLGEGGSTDTQYF
clone size: -
V gene: TRBV7-9
D gene: -

CDR3 protein: CASSTGVNTEAFF
clone size: -
V gene: TRBV27
D gene: TRBD1

CDR3 protein: CASSIYTGRGYTEAFF
clone size: -
V gene: TRBV19
D gene: -

CDR3 protein: CASSPTPRDRVPYEQYF
clone size: -
V gene: TRBV19
D gene: TRBD1

CDR3 protein: CAWSKAGRTDTQYF
clone size: -
V gene: TRBV30
D gene: -

CDR3 protein: CASSSPPGSSYEQYF
clone size: -
V gene: TRBV2
D gene: -

CDR3 protein: CASKETEAFF
clone size: -
V gene: TRBV2
D gene: -

CDR3 protein: CATSRRDQGAGEQYF
clone size: -
V gene: TRBV15
D gene: TRBD1

CDR3 protein: CASSPGLAGGNEQFF
clone size: -
V gene: TRBV18
D gene: TRBD2

CDR3 protein: CASSAGGGGQPQHF
clone size: -
V gene: TRBV9
D gene: -

CDR3 protein: CAITRGQQGAAGNTIYF
clone size: -
V gene: TRBV10-3
D gene: TRBD1

CDR3 protein: CASSYGTGRGGYTF
clone size: -
V gene: TRBV6-5
D gene: TRBD1

CDR3 protein: CASSGTSGSTGELFF
clone size: -
V gene: TRBV6-4
D gene: TRBD2

CDR3 protein: CASMRGSGRSSYNEQFF
clone size: -
V gene: TRBV19
D gene: TRBD2

CDR3 protein: CAWSPRGLGAGELFF
clone size: -
V gene: TRBV30
D gene: -

CDR3 protein: CASSPDRGQYGYTF
clone size: -
V gene: TRBV2
D gene: TRBD1

CDR3 protein: CASSLLAGSGYTF
clone size: -
V gene: TRBV28
D gene: -

CDR3 protein: CASSVGGQGYDGYTF
clone size: -
V gene: TRBV9
D gene: TRBD1

CDR3 protein: CASSYSTGFSDEQFF
clone size: -
V gene: TRBV6-5
D gene: TRBD1

CDR3 protein: CASSLRGQGRTDTQYF
clone size: -
V gene: TRBV5-8
D gene: TRBD1

CDR3 protein: CASSLAERVFQETQYF
clone size: -
V gene: TRBV5-1
D gene: -

CDR3 protein: CASRPGGWNTEAFF
clone size: -
V gene: TRBV19
D gene: -

CDR3 protein: CASRPTSGGAYNEQFF
clone size: -
V gene: TRBV6-6
D gene: TRBD2

CDR3 protein: CASSGSTGTGVAFF
clone size: -
V gene: TRBV6-1
D gene: TRBD1

CDR3 protein: CAWSVRGVGGTYGYTF
clone size: -
V gene: TRBV30
D gene: TRBD1

CDR3 protein: CASSDEAGGSYEQYF
clone size: once
V gene: TRBV10-2
D gene: TRBD2

CDR3 protein: CASSDHGVSRGELFF
clone size: -
V gene: TRBV6-1
D gene: -

CDR3 protein: CASSLTSGQNIQYF
clone size: -
V gene: TRBV5-1
D gene: TRBD2

CDR3 protein: CSVSSTGTGGVVMHGYTF
clone size: -
V gene: TRBV29-1
D gene: TRBD1

CDR3 protein: CSGGISYEQYF
clone size: -
V gene: TRBV20-1
D gene: -

CDR3 protein: CASSVTVQETQYF
clone size: -
V gene: TRBV7-9
D gene: -

CDR3 protein: CASSEGQGSGYTF
clone size: -
V gene: TRBV7-2
D gene: TRBD1

CDR3 protein: CAWERKTSGRFSYEQYF
clone size: -
V gene: TRBV30
D gene: TRBD2

CDR3 protein: CASTLAGEAFF
clone size: few
V gene: TRBV19
D gene: -

CDR3 protein: CASSYGTAMNTEAFF
clone size: -
V gene: TRBV7-6
D gene: TRBD1

CDR3 protein: CASSFSTGNYGYTF
clone size: -
V gene: TRBV11-2
D gene: TRBD1

CDR3 protein: CASVERSNQPQHF
clone size: -
V gene: TRBV6-1
D gene: -

CDR3 protein: CASSLGGASTEAFF
clone size: -
V gene: TRBV5-1
D gene: -

CDR3 protein: CASSSSGTSVWTGELFF
clone size: once
V gene: TRBV7-2
D gene: TRBD2

CDR3 protein: CASGRSSYEQYF
clone size: -
V gene: TRBV9
D gene: -

CDR3 protein: CASSFGTSGGNEQFF
clone size: -
V gene: TRBV11-2
D gene: TRBD2

CDR3 protein: CASSRDRGQYEQYF
clone size: once
V gene: TRBV5-6
D gene: TRBD1

CDR3 protein: CAISDSWTGLNTEAFF
clone size: -
V gene: TRBV10-3
D gene: TRBD1

CDR3 protein: CASSRGLGEKLFF
clone size: -
V gene: TRBV19
D gene: -

CDR3 protein: CASSPNTAGGEKLFF
clone size: -
V gene: TRBV5-1
D gene: -

CDR3 protein: CASSESAGTASPLHF
clone size: -
V gene: TRBV25-1
D gene: -

CDR3 protein: CASSDPWTAQGEKLFF
clone size: -
V gene: TRBV2
D gene: -

CDR3 protein: CARTGDRGQETQYF
clone size: -
V gene: TRBV5-3
D gene: TRBD1

CDR3 protein: CASSPGLSREPQHF
clone size: once
V gene: TRBV7-2
D gene: -

CDR3 protein: CASSSWTSGRWGSTDTQYF
clone size: -
V gene: TRBV19
D gene: TRBD2

CDR3 protein: CASSPGTPNTGELFF
clone size: -
V gene: TRBV18
D gene: -

CDR3 protein: CASSEQQGRTRGYTF
clone size: -
V gene: TRBV2
D gene: -

CDR3 protein: CASSERRNTEAFF
clone size: -
V gene: TRBV6-1
D gene: -

CDR3 protein: CAWSVQGTDYGYTF
clone size: -
V gene: TRBV30
D gene: TRBD1

CDR3 protein: CASSVDLPSGVLYEQYF
clone size: -
V gene: TRBV9
D gene: TRBD2

CDR3 protein: CASSPLTSLNEQFF
clone size: few
V gene: TRBV6-6
D gene: TRBD2

CDR3 protein: CASSFGHGEGYTF
clone size: -
V gene: TRBV11-2
D gene: -

CDR3 protein: CASSELRNPGQVIEKLFF
clone size: -
V gene: TRBV6-1
D gene: TRBD1

CDR3 protein: CASSLVGTGAGELFF
clone size: -
V gene: TRBV5-1
D gene: TRBD1

CDR3 protein: CASGQGDLTGELFF
clone size: once
V gene: TRBV5-1
D gene: TRBD1